These 2 T cell receptor beta chains originate from one sample sequenced in a study of cytomegalovirus exposure and HLA in healthy donors. PCR involved 60 Vbeta and 13 Jbeta primers. Profiling relied on immunoSEQ multiplex PCR, and the TCRdb table lists in-frame clones only, not all of them. This sample has about 160,000 clones; about 82% occur once, and the top ten carry approximately 7%. Sequenced input: PBMCs. These TCRs come from a woman in her twenties or thirties in good health and CMV-seropositive.

CDR3 DNA: TGTGCCAGTAGTATGACAGGGTTAGCTAACTATGGCTACACCTTC. This gives the protein CASSMTGLANYGYTF. The V call is TRBV19, the J call TRBJ1-2, with 7 bases lining up with TRBD1. Germline V CDR1 and CDR2: LNHDA, SQIVND (reference sequence). The CDR3 spans 15 residues. V was clipped by 3 bases and J by 0 bases; unmatched bases: 4.

The chain couples TRBV28 to TRBJ1-1; D is unclear. Germline V gene sequence: CDR1 MDHEN, CDR2 SYDVKM. V dropped 8 bases and J dropped 10 bases, with 17 bases sitting between them. CDR3 length equals 12 residues. This CDR3 reads CASGPSGGSAFF. In DNA form, the CDR3 reads TGTGCCAGCGGGCCTTCAGGAGGGTCAGCTTTCTTT.